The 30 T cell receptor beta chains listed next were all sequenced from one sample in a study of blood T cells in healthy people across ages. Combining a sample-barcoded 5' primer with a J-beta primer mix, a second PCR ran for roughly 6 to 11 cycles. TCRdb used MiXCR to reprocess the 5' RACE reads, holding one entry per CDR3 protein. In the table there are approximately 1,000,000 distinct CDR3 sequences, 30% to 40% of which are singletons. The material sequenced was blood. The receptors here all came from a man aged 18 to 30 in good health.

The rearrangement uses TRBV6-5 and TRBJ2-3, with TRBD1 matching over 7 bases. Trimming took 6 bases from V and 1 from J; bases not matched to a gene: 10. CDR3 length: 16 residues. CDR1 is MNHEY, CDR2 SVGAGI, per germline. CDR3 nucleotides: TGTGCCAGCAGAAGAGGAATCGGGACAGGCACAGATACGCAGTATTTT. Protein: CASRRGIGTGTDTQYF.

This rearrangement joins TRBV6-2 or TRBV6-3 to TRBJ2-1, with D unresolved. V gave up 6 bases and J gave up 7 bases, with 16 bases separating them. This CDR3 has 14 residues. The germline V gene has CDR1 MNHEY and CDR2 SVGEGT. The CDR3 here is CASSHAQPRNEQFF. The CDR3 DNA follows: TGTGCCAGCAGCCACGCCCAGCCTCGGAATGAGCAGTTCTTC.

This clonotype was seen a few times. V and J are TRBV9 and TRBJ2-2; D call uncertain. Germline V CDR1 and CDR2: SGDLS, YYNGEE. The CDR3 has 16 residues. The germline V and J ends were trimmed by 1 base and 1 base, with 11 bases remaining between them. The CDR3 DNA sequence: TGTGCCAGCAGCGTAAGCAGGAGTCTGAACACCGGGGAGCTGTTTTTT. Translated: CASSVSRSLNTGELFF. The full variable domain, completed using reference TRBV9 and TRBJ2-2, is DSGVTQTPKHLITATGQRVTLRCSPRSGDLSVYWYQQSLDQGLQFLIQYYNGEERAKGNILERFSAQQFPDLHSELNLSSLELGDSALYFCASSVSRSLNTGELFFGEGSRLTVL.

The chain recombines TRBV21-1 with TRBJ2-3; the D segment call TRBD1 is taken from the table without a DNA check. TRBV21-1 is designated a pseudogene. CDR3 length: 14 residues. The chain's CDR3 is CARSGAESTDTQYF. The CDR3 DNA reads TGTGCCCGGTCGGGGGCCGAGAGCACAGATACGCAGTATTTT.

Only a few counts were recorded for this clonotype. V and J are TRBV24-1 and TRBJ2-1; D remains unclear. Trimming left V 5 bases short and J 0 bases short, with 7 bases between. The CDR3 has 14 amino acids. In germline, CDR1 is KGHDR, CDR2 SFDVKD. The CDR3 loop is CATSASSSYNEQFF. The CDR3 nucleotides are TGTGCCACCAGTGCCAGCAGCTCCTACAATGAGCAGTTCTTC.

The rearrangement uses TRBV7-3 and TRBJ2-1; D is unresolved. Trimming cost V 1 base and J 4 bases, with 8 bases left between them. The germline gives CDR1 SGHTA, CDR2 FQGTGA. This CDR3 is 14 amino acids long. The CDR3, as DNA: TGTGCCAGCAGCTTAAGCACGGAATACAATGAGCAGTTCTTC. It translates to CASSLSTEYNEQFF. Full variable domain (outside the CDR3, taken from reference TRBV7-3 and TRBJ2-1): GAGVSQTPSNKVTEKGKYVELRCDPISGHTALYWYRQSLGQGPEFLIYFQGTGAADDSGLPNDRFFAVRPEGSVSTLKIQRTERGDSAVYLCASSLSTEYNEQFFGPGTRLTVL.

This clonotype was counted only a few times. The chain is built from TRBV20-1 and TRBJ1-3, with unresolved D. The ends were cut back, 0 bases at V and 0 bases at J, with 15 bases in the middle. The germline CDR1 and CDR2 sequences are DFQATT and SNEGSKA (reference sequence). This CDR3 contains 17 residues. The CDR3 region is CSARDREGGYSGNTIYF. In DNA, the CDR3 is TGCAGTGCTAGAGATCGGGAGGGCGGTTACTCTGGAAACACCATATATTTT.

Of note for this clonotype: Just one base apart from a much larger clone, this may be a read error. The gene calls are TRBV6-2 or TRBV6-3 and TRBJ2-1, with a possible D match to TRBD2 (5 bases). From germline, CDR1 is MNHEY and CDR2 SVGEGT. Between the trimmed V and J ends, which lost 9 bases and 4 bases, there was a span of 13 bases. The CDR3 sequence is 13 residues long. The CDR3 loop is CASSRRPYNEQFF. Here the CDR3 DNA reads TGTGCCAGTTCCAGGAGGCCATACAATGAGCAGTTCTTC.

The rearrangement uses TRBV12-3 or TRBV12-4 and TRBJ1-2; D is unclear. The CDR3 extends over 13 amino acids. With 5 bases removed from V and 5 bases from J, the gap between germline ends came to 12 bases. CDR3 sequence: CASSPVDPYGYTF. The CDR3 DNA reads TGTGCCAGCAGTCCCGTCGACCCTTATGGCTACACCTTC.

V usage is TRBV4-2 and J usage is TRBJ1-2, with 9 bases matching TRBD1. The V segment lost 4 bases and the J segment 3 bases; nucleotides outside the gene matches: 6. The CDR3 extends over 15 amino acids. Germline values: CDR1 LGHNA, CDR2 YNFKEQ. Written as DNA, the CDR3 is TGTGCCAGCAGCCTTTCGGGACAGGGTGACTATGGCTACACCTTC. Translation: CASSLSGQGDYGYTF.

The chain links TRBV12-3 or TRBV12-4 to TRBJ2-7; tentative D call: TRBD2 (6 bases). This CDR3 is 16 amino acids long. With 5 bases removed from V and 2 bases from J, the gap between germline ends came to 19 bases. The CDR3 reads CASSLLGRAGTYEQYF. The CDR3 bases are TGTGCCAGCAGTCTTTTGGGACGAGCGGGTACCTACGAGCAGTACTTC.

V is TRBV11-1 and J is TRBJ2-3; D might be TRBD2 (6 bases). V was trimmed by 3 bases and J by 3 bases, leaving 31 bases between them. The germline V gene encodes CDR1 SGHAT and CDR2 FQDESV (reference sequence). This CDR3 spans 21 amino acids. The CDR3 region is CASSFVPSPAGQKDGTDTQYF. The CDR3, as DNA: TGTGCCAGCAGCTTCGTTCCCTCCCCCGCGGGGCAGAAGGATGGGACAGATACGCAGTATTTT.

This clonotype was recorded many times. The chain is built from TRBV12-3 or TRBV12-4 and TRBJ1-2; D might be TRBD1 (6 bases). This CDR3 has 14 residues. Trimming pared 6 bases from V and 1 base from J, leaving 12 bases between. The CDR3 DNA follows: TGTGCCAGCAGGGGGGACACGAATAACTATGGCTACACCTTC. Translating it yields CASRGDTNNYGYTF.

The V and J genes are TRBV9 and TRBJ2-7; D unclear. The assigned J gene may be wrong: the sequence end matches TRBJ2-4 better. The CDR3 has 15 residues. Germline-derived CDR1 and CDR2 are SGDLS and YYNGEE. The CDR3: CASSVDPRMVNIQYF. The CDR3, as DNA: TGTGCCAGCAGCGTAGACCCCAGGATGGTGAACATTCAGTACTTC.

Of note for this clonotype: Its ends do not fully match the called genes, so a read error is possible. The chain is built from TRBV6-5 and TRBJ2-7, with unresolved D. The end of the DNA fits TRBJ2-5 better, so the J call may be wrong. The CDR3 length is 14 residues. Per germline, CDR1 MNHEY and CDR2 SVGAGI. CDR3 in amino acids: CASSDSRIQETQYF. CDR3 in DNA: TGTGCCAGCAGTGACTCGAGAATTCAAGAGACCCAGTACTTC.

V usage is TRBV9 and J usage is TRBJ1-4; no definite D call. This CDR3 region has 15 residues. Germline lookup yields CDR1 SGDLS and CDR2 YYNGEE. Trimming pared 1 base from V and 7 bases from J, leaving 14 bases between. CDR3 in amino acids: CASSVRGAPGEKLFF. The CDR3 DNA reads TGTGCCAGCAGCGTACGAGGTGCCCCCGGTGAAAAACTGTTTTTT.

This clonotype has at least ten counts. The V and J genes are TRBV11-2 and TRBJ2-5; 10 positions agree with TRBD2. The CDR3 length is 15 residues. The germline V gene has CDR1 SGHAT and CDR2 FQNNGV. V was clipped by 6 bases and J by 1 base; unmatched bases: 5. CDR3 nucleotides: TGTGCCAGCAGTACTAGCGGGAATCCCCAAGAGACCCAGTACTTC. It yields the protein CASSTSGNPQETQYF.

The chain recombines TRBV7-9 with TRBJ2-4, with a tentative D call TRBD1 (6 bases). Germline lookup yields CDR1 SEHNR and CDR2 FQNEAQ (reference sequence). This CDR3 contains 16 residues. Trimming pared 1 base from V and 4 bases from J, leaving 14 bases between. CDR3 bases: TGTGCCAGCAGCTTAGAGGGCCACAGGGCGAAAAACATTCAGTACTTC. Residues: CASSLEGHRAKNIQYF.

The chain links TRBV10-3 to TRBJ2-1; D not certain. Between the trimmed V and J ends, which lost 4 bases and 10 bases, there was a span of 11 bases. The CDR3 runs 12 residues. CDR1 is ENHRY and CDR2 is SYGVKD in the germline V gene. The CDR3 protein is CAISVDAEEQFF. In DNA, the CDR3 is TGTGCCATCAGTGTCGATGCGGAAGAGCAGTTCTTC.

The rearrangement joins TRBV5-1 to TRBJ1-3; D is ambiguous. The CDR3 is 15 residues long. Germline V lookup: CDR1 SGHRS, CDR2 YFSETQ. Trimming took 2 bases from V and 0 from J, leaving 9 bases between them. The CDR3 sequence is CASSFDRSSGNTIYF. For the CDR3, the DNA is TGCGCCAGCAGCTTTGACCGGAGCTCTGGAAACACCATATATTTT.

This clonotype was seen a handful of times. CDR3 bases: TGTGCCAGCAGCTTATCCCTCGATCGAAACACCATATATTTT. Its protein product is CASSLSLDRNTIYF. This rearrangement joins TRBV7-2 to TRBJ1-3; D gene unclear. Germline loops: CDR1 SGHTA, CDR2 FQGNSA. V shed 2 bases and J shed 5 bases, with 10 bases lying between them. The CDR3 has 14 residues.

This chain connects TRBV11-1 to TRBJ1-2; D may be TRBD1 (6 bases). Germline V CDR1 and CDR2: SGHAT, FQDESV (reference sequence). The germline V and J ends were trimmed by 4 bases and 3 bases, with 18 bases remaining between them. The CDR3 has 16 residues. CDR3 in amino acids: CASSSLGHPKDYGYTF. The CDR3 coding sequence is TGTGCCAGCAGCTCCCTGGGACACCCGAAGGACTATGGCTACACCTTC. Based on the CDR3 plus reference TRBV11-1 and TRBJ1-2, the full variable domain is EAEVAQSPRYKITEKSQAVAFWCDPISGHATLYWYRQILGQGPELLVQFQDESVVDDSQLPKDRFSAERLKGVDSTLKIQPAELGDSAMYLCASSSLGHPKDYGYTFGSGTRLTVV.

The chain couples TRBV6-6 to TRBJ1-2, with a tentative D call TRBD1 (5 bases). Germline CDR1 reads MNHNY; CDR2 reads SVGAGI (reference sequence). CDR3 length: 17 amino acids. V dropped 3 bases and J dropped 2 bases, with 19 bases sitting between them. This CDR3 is CASSYVRGRGSNYGYTF. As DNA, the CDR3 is TGTGCCAGCAGTTATGTCCGTGGTAGGGGCTCCAACTATGGCTACACCTTC.

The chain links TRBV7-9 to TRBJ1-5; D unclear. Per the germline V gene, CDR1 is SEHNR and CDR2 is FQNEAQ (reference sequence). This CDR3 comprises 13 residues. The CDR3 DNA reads TGTGTCGTGACGACGGATAGCAATCAGCCCCAGCATTTT. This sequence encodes CVVTTDSNQPQHF.

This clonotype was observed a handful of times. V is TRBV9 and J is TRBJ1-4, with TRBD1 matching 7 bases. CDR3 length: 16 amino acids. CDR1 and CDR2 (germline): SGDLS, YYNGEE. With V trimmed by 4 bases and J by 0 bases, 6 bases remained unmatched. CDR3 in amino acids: CASSPGDSATNEKLFF. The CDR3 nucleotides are TGTGCCAGCAGCCCGGGGGACAGCGCAACTAATGAAAAACTGTTTTTT.

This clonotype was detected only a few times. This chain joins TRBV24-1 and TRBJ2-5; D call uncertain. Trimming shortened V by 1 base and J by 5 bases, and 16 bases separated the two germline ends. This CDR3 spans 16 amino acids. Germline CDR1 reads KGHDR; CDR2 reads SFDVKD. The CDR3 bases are TGTGCCACCAGTGATTTTACGGCTGCAGAGGATGAGACCCAGTACTTC. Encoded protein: CATSDFTAAEDETQYF.

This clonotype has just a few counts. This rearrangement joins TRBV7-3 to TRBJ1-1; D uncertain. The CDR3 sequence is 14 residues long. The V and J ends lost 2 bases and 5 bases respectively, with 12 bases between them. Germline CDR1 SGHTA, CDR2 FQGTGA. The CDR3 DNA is TGTGCCAGCAGCTTATCCCGGGTGGGGACTGAAGCTTTCTTT. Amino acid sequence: CASSLSRVGTEAFF. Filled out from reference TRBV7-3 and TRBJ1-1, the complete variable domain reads GAGVSQTPSNKVTEKGKYVELRCDPISGHTALYWYRQSLGQGPEFLIYFQGTGAADDSGLPNDRFFAVRPEGSVSTLKIQRTERGDSAVYLCASSLSRVGTEAFFGQGTRLTVV.

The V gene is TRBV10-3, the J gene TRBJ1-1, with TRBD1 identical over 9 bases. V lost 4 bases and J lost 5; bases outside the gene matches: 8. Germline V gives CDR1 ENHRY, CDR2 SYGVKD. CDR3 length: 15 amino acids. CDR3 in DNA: TGTGCCATCAGTGGGGGACAGGGAGTGGAGACTGAAGCTTTCTTT. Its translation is CAISGGQGVETEAFF.

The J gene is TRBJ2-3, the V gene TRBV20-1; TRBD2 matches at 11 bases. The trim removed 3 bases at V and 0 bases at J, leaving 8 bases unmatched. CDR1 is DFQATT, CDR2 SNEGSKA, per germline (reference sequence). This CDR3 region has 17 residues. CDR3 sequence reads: CSARGTLAGVSTDTQYF. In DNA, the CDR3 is TGCAGTGCTAGGGGCACACTAGCGGGGGTTAGCACAGATACGCAGTATTTT.

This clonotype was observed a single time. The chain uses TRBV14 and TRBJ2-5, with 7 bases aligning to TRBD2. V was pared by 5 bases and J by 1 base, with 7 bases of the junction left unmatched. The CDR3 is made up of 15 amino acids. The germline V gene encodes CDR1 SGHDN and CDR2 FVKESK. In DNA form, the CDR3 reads TGTGCCAGCAGCGCGATAGCGGGCACCCAAGAGACCCAGTACTTC. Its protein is CASSAIAGTQETQYF.